This entry lists 19 T cell receptor beta chains sequenced from one sample in a study of T-cell reconstitution after alpha-beta-depleted transplantation in children. Unique molecular identifiers tagged the TCRbeta library. TCRdb ran MiXCR on the PCR reads and lists one entry per CDR3 protein. The table has approximately 400,000 distinct CDR3 sequences, around 9.9% seen once. The sequencing used PBMCs from the stem cell graft donor, collected from the stem cell graft. These TCRs come from a human donor who donated a stem cell graft to a child with acute myeloid leukemia.

This clonotype was picked up many times. J is TRBJ2-1 and V is TRBV6-1; D gene uncertain. Trimming shortened V by 6 bases and J by 4 bases, and 7 bases separated the two germline ends. Germline V gene data show CDR1 as MNHNS and CDR2 as SASEGT. The CDR3 runs to 12 residues. The CDR3 nucleotides read TGTGCCAGCAGCGCAAGATACAATGAGCAGTTCTTC. Amino acid sequence: CASSARYNEQFF.

The chain couples TRBV25-1 to TRBJ2-3; TRBD1 is a possible D gene (6 bases). Trimming left V 4 bases short and J 2 bases short, with 28 bases between. Germline CDR1 and CDR2: MGHDK and SYGVNS. The CDR3 is 20 residues long. The CDR3 DNA follows: TGTGCCAGCAGTGTTGGGGTTCGGCCTCCCGCAGGGGTGGCCACAGATACGCAGTATTTT. This codes for CASSVGVRPPAGVATDTQYF.

The chain has TRBV4-3 and TRBJ2-7; D not certain. Between the trimmed V and J ends, which lost 3 bases and 1 base, there was a span of 10 bases. This CDR3 spans 14 amino acids. In germline, CDR1 is LGHNA, CDR2 YSLEER. CDR3 loop: CASSQDGASYEQYF. CDR3 in DNA: TGCGCCAGCAGCCAGGACGGAGCATCCTACGAGCAGTACTTC.

This clonotype was recorded many times. The CDR3 nucleotides read TGCGCCAGCAGGGGGACATTAGCTAACTATGGCTACACCTTC. Protein product: CASRGTLANYGYTF. This chain uses TRBV5-1 with TRBJ1-2; D is perhaps TRBD1 (6 bases). Germline values: CDR1 SGHRS, CDR2 YFSETQ. V dropped 5 bases and J dropped 0 bases, with 11 bases sitting between them. There are 14 residues in the CDR3.

A few counts support this clonotype. The chain couples TRBV6-1 to TRBJ1-6; D not resolved. The CDR3 covers 14 residues. Trimming shortened V by 1 base and J by 7 bases, and 8 bases separated the two germline ends. Germline assignment: CDR1 MNHNS and CDR2 SASEGT. CDR3 protein: CASSEVDLNSPLHF. The CDR3 DNA reads as TGTGCCAGCAGTGAAGTGGACCTAAATTCACCCCTCCACTTT.

This clonotype was counted a few times. V is TRBV6-1 and J is TRBJ2-7; 8 bases align to TRBD1. Germline CDR1 and CDR2: MNHNS and SASEGT. Germline trimming cut 11 bases from V and 4 bases from J; bases unmatched to any gene: 22. The CDR3 has 17 residues. This CDR3 is CARRLGIGTGRKYEQYV. Here the CDR3 DNA reads TGTGCCCGCCGCCTCGGGATCGGGACAGGCAGAAAGTACGAGCAGTACGTC.

The chain carries TRBV7-6 and TRBJ2-5; TRBD1 matches 9 bases. Germline V CDR1 and CDR2: SGHVS, FNYEAQ. V gave up 4 bases and J gave up 5 bases; unmatched junction bases: 11. The CDR3 runs to 16 residues. CDR3 nucleotide sequence: TGTGCCAGCAGCTCCTCGGACAGGGGAGAGTGGGAGACCCAGTACTTC. Its protein product is CASSSSDRGEWETQYF.

There are a few counts of this clonotype. The rearrangement joins TRBV18 to TRBJ2-1, with 10 bases fitting TRBD2. The V segment lost 5 bases and the J segment 4 bases; nucleotides outside the gene matches: 8. There are 16 residues in the CDR3. Germline V gives CDR1 KGHSH, CDR2 LQKENI. The CDR3 protein is CASSKSGGGPYNEQFF. The CDR3 nucleotides read TGTGCCAGCTCAAAAAGCGGGGGGGGCCCTTACAATGAGCAGTTCTTC.

This clonotype was found a few times. The chain recombines TRBV12-3 or TRBV12-4 with TRBJ2-1; D is uncertain. The V end lost 6 bases, the J end lost 6 bases, and 15 bases lay between the germline ends. This CDR3 is 14 amino acids long. The CDR3 nucleotides read TGTGCCAGCAGCGCACCGGGTTCGATCAATGAGCAGTTCTTC. This gives the protein CASSAPGSINEQFF.

V usage is TRBV29-1 and J usage is TRBJ1-1, with D possibly TRBD1 on 5 matching bases. V lost 5 bases to trimming and J lost 1 base, with 17 bases between them. There are 15 residues in the CDR3. Germline V CDR1 and CDR2: SQVTM, ANQGSEA. The CDR3 loop is CSVPDTRGANTEAFF. CDR3 sequence (DNA): TGCAGCGTTCCGGACACGCGAGGGGCGAACACTGAAGCTTTCTTT.

This chain connects TRBV7-2 to TRBJ2-5; TRBD1 matches 7 bases. Looked up from germline, CDR1 is SGHTA and CDR2 is FQGNSA. Unmatched junction bases numbered 4, after V lost 5 bases and J lost 4 bases. The CDR3 length is 13 residues. The CDR3 protein is CASSANRGETQYF. CDR3 sequence (DNA): TGTGCCAGCAGCGCAAACAGGGGAGAGACCCAGTACTTC.

The chain has TRBV10-3 and TRBJ2-3, with 8 bases aligning to TRBD1. CDR1 and CDR2 (germline): ENHRY, SYGVKD. The CDR3 loop spans 14 amino acids. V gave up 6 bases and J gave up 4 bases; unmatched junction bases: 6. In DNA, the CDR3 is TGTGCCATCAGCGACGACAGGGGCGCAGATACGCAGTATTTT. Its translation: CAISDDRGADTQYF.

This chain links TRBV5-1 with TRBJ2-2; 9 nucleotides agree with TRBD1. Per the germline V gene, CDR1 is SGHRS and CDR2 is YFSETQ. V shed 5 bases and J 2 bases; nucleotides not matched to a gene: 16. CDR3 length: 19 residues. This chain's CDR3 is CASSPYGTGNPTNTGELFF. The CDR3 bases are TGCGCCAGCAGTCCTTACGGGACAGGGAATCCTACTAACACCGGGGAGCTGTTTTTT.

This clonotype was detected only a few times. V gene TRBV2 combines with J gene TRBJ1-5; D remains ambiguous. The CDR3 sequence is 14 residues long. V was cut by 10 bases and J by 1 base, with 14 bases left in between. Germline-derived CDR1 and CDR2 are SNHLY and FYNNEI. CDR3 amino acids: CATKQSWSNQPQHF. The CDR3 DNA reads TGTGCCACCAAACAGTCCTGGAGCAATCAGCCCCAGCATTTT.

This clonotype came up a few times. DNA of the CDR3: TGCGCCAGCAGCCACTCCGGGACAGGGAATTACGAGCAGTACTTC. Its translation is CASSHSGTGNYEQYF. V and J are TRBV5-1 and TRBJ2-7, with 9 bases aligning to TRBD1. CDR3 length equals 15 residues. The ends lost 4 bases at V and 4 bases at J; junction bases unmatched: 9. Germline assignment: CDR1 SGHRS and CDR2 YFSETQ.

This rearrangement joins TRBV12-3 or TRBV12-4 to TRBJ1-1; no firm D call. The CDR3 totals 13 residues. Trimming shortened V by 9 bases and J by 10 bases, and 21 bases separated the two germline ends. The CDR3 bases are TGTGCCAGTCAGACCGTGGCTGGAAATAGAGCTTTCTTT. As protein: CASQTVAGNRAFF.

The chain carries TRBV15 and TRBJ1-4; 7 bases align to TRBD1. With 3 bases clipped from V and 7 bases from J, the junction kept 5 bases outside the gene matches. Germline CDR1 and CDR2: LNHNV and YYDKDF (reference sequence). CDR3 length equals 14 residues. For the CDR3, the DNA is TGTGCCACCAGCAGGGAGGCAGGGGGTGAAAAACTGTTTTTT. Amino acids: CATSREAGGEKLFF.

The V and J genes are TRBV4-2 and TRBJ1-2, with D perhaps TRBD1 (5 bases). CDR1 is LGHNA, CDR2 YNFKEQ, per germline. The CDR3 contains 15 residues. V was trimmed by 0 bases and J by 5 bases, leaving 13 bases between them. The CDR3 region is CASSQDEGREYGYTF. DNA of the CDR3: TGTGCCAGCAGCCAAGATGAGGGCAGGGAGTATGGCTACACCTTC.

In this sample, this clonotype turned up many times. The chain joins TRBV7-8 to TRBJ1-2; D gene ambiguous. CDR1 SGHVS and CDR2 FQNEAQ come from the germline V gene. V was pared by 5 bases and J by 4 bases, with 8 bases between. This CDR3 is 12 amino acids long. CDR3 bases: TGTGCCAGCAGCAAGGAGACCTATGGCTACACCTTC. Its translation: CASSKETYGYTF.